Presented here are 27 T cell receptor beta chains from one specimen sequenced in a study of shared clonotypes between healthy human individuals. TCRdb's table, derived via immunoSEQ multiplex PCR, lists solely in-frame clones and lacks some. The sample consists of hundreds of thousands of clones, 96% of them appearing once. The sample taken for sequencing was naive CD4+ T cells sorted from blood. Specified subset: CD45RA+ positively selected. The source of these receptors is a woman in her twenties or thirties in good health.

The chain has TRBV18 and TRBJ2-7; tentatively, D is TRBD1 (6 bases). V lost 3 bases, J lost 2 bases, and 11 bases lay in between. The CDR3 covers 14 residues. Germline V gene data show CDR1 as KGHSH and CDR2 as LQKENI. The CDR3 reads CASSPAGDAYEQYF. The DNA of the CDR3 is TGTGCCAGCTCACCGGCAGGGGACGCCTACGAGCAGTACTTC.

The CDR3 nucleotides are TGCGCCAGCAGCTTGGGCCCTGGGACAGAAGAAGCTTTCTTT. Protein sequence: CASSLGPGTEEAFF. The chain combines TRBV5-1 with TRBJ1-1; 7 nucleotides line up with TRBD1. J lost 8 bases, V lost 0 bases, and 7 bases had no gene match. Looked up from germline, CDR1 is SGHRS and CDR2 is YFSETQ. This CDR3 is 14 amino acids long.

The chain recombines TRBV7-8 with TRBJ1-4; TRBD1 is a possible D gene (5 bases). The CDR3 runs to 17 residues. Germline CDR1 SGHVS, CDR2 FQNEAQ. V was pared by 5 bases and J by 4 bases, with 20 bases between. The CDR3 reads CASSQGYQDRFNEKLFF. The CDR3 DNA follows: TGTGCCAGCAGCCAAGGTTATCAAGACAGATTTAATGAAAAACTGTTTTTT.

The chain uses TRBV15 and TRBJ1-2; D gene unclear. This CDR3 has 13 residues. V gave up 1 base and J gave up 8 bases, with 11 bases separating them. Germline CDR1 reads LNHNV; CDR2 reads YYDKDF (reference sequence). This CDR3 reads CATSRVAGSGYTF. The CDR3 nucleotides read TGTGCCACCAGCAGAGTGGCCGGGTCCGGCTACACCTTC.

J is TRBJ1-1 and V is TRBV28, with D unclear. Germline values: CDR1 MDHEN, CDR2 SYDVKM. V was pared by 6 bases and J by 4 bases, with 9 bases between. This CDR3 is 12 amino acids long. CDR3 bases: TGTGCCAGCAGACGAGTGGGCACTGAAGCTTTCTTT. It specifies CASRRVGTEAFF.

J is TRBJ2-7 and V is TRBV6-6, with D maybe TRBD2 (5 bases). Trimming took off 0 bases at V and 6 bases at J, with 15 bases between the two ends. From germline, CDR1 is MNHNY and CDR2 SVGAGI (reference sequence). The length of the CDR3 is 15 residues. DNA of the CDR3: TGTGCCAGCAGTTACTCCCGAGGCGGACTGGGCGAGCAGTACTTC. Its translation: CASSYSRGGLGEQYF.

The rearrangement joins TRBV5-1 to TRBJ2-5; 15 bases align to TRBD2. The CDR3 loop spans 16 amino acids. V lost 4 bases, J lost 5 bases, and 6 bases stayed unmatched. The germline V gene encodes CDR1 SGHRS and CDR2 YFSETQ. The CDR3 loop reads CASSQGLAGGLETQYF. The CDR3 coding sequence is TGCGCCAGCAGCCAAGGACTAGCGGGAGGGCTCGAGACCCAGTACTTC.

The chain recombines TRBV19 with TRBJ2-1; 12 nucleotides align to TRBD2. The V gene's germline CDR1 is LNHDA and CDR2 SQIVND (reference sequence). The CDR3 has 17 amino acids. V shed 4 bases and J 8 bases; nucleotides not matched to a gene: 12. The CDR3 loop is CASSKKSGLAGMYEQFF. The DNA for the CDR3 is TGTGCCAGTAGTAAAAAAAGCGGACTAGCGGGAATGTATGAGCAGTTCTTC.

V and J are TRBV7-2 and TRBJ2-7; D remains ambiguous. Trimming left V 5 bases short and J 6 bases short, with 17 bases between. The CDR3 length is 14 residues. Germline V lookup: CDR1 SGHTA, CDR2 FQGNSA. CDR3 region: CASSVPWLGREQYF. CDR3 sequence (DNA): TGTGCCAGCAGCGTACCCTGGCTTGGCCGCGAGCAGTACTTC.

The rearrangement uses TRBV18 and TRBJ2-7; the match to TRBD1 covers 10 bases. The ends lost 4 bases at V and 7 bases at J; junction bases unmatched: 10. Germline V gene data show CDR1 as KGHSH and CDR2 as LQKENI. The CDR3 runs 15 residues. CDR3 sequence: CASSLSGQGVSEQYF. CDR3 DNA: TGTGCCAGCTCACTAAGCGGACAGGGGGTATCGGAGCAGTACTTC.

The chain carries TRBV4-1 and TRBJ1-1; D unresolved. The length of the CDR3 is 13 residues. The germline V gene has CDR1 MGHRA and CDR2 YSYEKL. The germline V and J ends were trimmed by 8 bases and 2 bases, with 12 bases remaining between them. Here the CDR3 DNA reads TGCGCCAGCGGAAGGCACCCTAACACTGAAGCTTTCTTT. Translated, it gives CASGRHPNTEAFF.

This chain joins TRBV10-2 and TRBJ1-3, with 8 bases fitting TRBD1. V lost 10 bases, J lost 3 bases, and 5 bases stayed unmatched. In germline, CDR1 is WSHSY, CDR2 SAAADI. The CDR3 totals 13 residues. The CDR3 spells CATQTGVGNTIYF. The CDR3 DNA reads TGCGCCACCCAGACAGGGGTTGGAAACACCATATATTTT.

V usage is TRBV9 and J usage is TRBJ2-1, with 7 bases identical to TRBD2. The CDR3 sequence is 16 residues long. From germline, CDR1 is SGDLS and CDR2 YYNGEE. V trimming: 0 bases; J trimming: 4 bases; junction bases outside the gene matches: 7. CDR3 sequence: CASSVVGGSGYNEQFF. CDR3 DNA sequence: TGTGCCAGCAGCGTAGTCGGCGGGAGTGGGTACAATGAGCAGTTCTTC.

The V call is TRBV27, the J call TRBJ2-5, with D maybe TRBD1 (6 bases). Germline V gives CDR1 MNHEY, CDR2 SMNVEV (reference sequence). This CDR3 is 13 amino acids long. V gave up 5 bases and J gave up 11 bases, with 18 bases separating them. DNA of the CDR3: TGTGCCAGCAGTACCGCACGCAGGGGTGAGCAGTACTTC. Its protein product is CASSTARRGEQYF.

V is TRBV2 and J is TRBJ1-5, with 8 bases matching TRBD1. Germline V gene sequence: CDR1 SNHLY, CDR2 FYNNEI. Trimming cost V 7 bases and J 11 bases; bases outside gene matches: 13. The CDR3 is 14 amino acids. The chain's CDR3 is CASNGQGAQSAQHF. CDR3 in DNA: TGTGCCAGCAACGGACAGGGAGCCCAATCGGCCCAGCATTTT.

V gene TRBV28 combines with J gene TRBJ1-1; D is uncertain. The V gene lost 3 bases and the J gene lost 0 bases, with 5 bases spanning the gap. The germline V gene encodes CDR1 MDHEN and CDR2 SYDVKM. The CDR3 contains 13 residues. The CDR3, as DNA: TGTGCCAGCAGTTTTAAGATGAACACTGAAGCTTTCTTT. Encoded protein: CASSFKMNTEAFF.

The chain joins TRBV25-1 to TRBJ1-5, with D perhaps matching TRBD1 (6 bases). Trimming took 8 bases from V and 0 from J, leaving 17 bases between them. In germline, CDR1 is MGHDK, CDR2 SYGVNS. The CDR3 is 16 amino acids. CDR3 protein: CASGERQANSNQPQHF. Here the CDR3 DNA reads TGTGCCAGCGGGGAGAGACAGGCTAATAGCAATCAGCCCCAGCATTTT. The whole variable domain, remainder taken from reference TRBV25-1 and TRBJ1-5, is EADIYQTPRYLVIGTGKKITLECSQTMGHDKMYWYQQDPGMELHLIHYSYGVNSTEKGDLSSESTVSRIRTEHFPLTLESARPSHTSQYLCASGERQANSNQPQHFGDGTRLSIL.

About this clone itself: Compared with germline, one end of the junction differs, possibly owing to a read error. The genes are TRBV25-1 and TRBJ2-7, with a possible D match to TRBD1 (5 bases). The CDR3 extends over 11 amino acids. Germline-derived CDR1 and CDR2 are MGHDK and SYGVNS. CDR3 DNA sequence: TGTGCCAGCAGTGAAAGTATAATGGGGCAGTTC. This codes for CASSESIMGQF.

This rearrangement joins TRBV28 to TRBJ2-7, with a tentative D call TRBD1 (6 bases). The CDR3 spans 15 residues. Trimming shortened V by 4 bases and J by 6 bases, and 19 bases separated the two germline ends. Germline V gene data show CDR1 as MDHEN and CDR2 as SYDVKM. CDR3 in amino acids: CASSSPTTTGPEQYF. CDR3 DNA: TGTGCCAGCAGTTCGCCGACCACAACAGGGCCCGAGCAGTACTTC.

About this clone: At one of its ends the junction is not consistent with the germline gene, which may arise from a read error. The chain has TRBV4-2 and TRBJ2-7, with D perhaps being TRBD1 or TRBD2 (5 bases each). The germline V gene has CDR1 LGHNA and CDR2 YNFKEQ. The CDR3 has 15 residues. CDR3 nucleotide sequence: TGTGCCAGCAGCCTTGGGGGACCATCCTCCCACGAGCAGTACTTC. Amino acids: CASSLGGPSSHEQYF.

This clone was counted between two and nine times. This chain uses TRBV5-4 with TRBJ2-7; possibly TRBD1 or TRBD2 for D (5 bases each). The V end was cut by 0 bases, the J end by 5 bases, with 12 bases between. This CDR3 contains 14 residues. Germline assignment: CDR1 SGHNT and CDR2 YYREEE (reference sequence). The CDR3, as DNA: TGTGCCAGCAGCTTGGGGGACCTCCGAGACGAGCAGTACTTC. It yields the protein CASSLGDLRDEQYF.

This clone showed up just a few times. The J gene is TRBJ1-2, the V gene TRBV18; no clear D. Germline assignment: CDR1 KGHSH and CDR2 LQKENI. The CDR3 covers 14 residues. V lost 0 bases to trimming and J lost 7 bases, with 12 bases between them. CDR3 DNA sequence: TGTGCCAGCTCACCACCAGGCTGGGAGGGTGGCTACACCTTC. This gives the protein CASSPPGWEGGYTF.

In its sample, this clone was seen once. The V call is TRBV18, the J call TRBJ2-5; 16 bases map to TRBD2. The DNA matches TRBJ2-7 better at its end, which makes the J call doubtful. This CDR3 spans 19 amino acids. CDR1 and CDR2 (germline): KGHSH, LQKENI. In nucleotides, the CDR3 is TGTGCCAGCTCACCAACACCGGGACTAGCGGGAGGGGTTCACGGCGAGCAGTACTTC. This codes for CASSPTPGLAGGVHGEQYF.

The J gene is TRBJ1-1, the V gene TRBV27; possibly TRBD1 for D (6 bases). Germline V CDR1 and CDR2: MNHEY, SMNVEV (reference sequence). This CDR3 comprises 14 residues. V was pared by 2 bases and J by 4 bases, with 11 bases between. In DNA form, the CDR3 reads TGTGCCAGCAGTTTAAAGTCAGGGGCCACTGAAGCTTTCTTT. It codes for CASSLKSGATEAFF.

V and J are TRBV5-1 and TRBJ2-1; 7 nucleotides align to TRBD1. CDR3 length: 15 amino acids. The V segment lost 2 bases and the J segment 3 bases; nucleotides outside the gene matches: 5. CDR1 and CDR2 (germline): SGHRS, YFSETQ. CDR3 DNA: TGCGCCAGCAGCTTCGGACAGGTTATCTACAATGAGCAGTTCTTC. Translating it yields CASSFGQVIYNEQFF.

Only one count was recorded for this clone. This rearrangement joins TRBV7-3 to TRBJ2-5; D possibly uses TRBD1 or TRBD2 (5 bases each). With the DNA end fitting TRBJ2-7 better, the J assignment may be wrong. Germline CDR1 and CDR2: SGHTA and FQGTGA. The CDR3 spans 13 residues. CDR3 sequence (DNA): TGTGCCAGCAGAGAGGTAAGGGACCACGAGCAGTACTTC. This translates into CASREVRDHEQYF.

This chain's CDR3 is CASSTSGTGATEQYF. As DNA, the CDR3 is TGTGCCAGTAGTACCTCCGGGACAGGAGCGACCGAGCAGTACTTC. The V call is TRBV19, the J call TRBJ2-7, with 8 bases that match TRBD1. The CDR3 loop spans 15 amino acids. The J segment lost 6 bases and the V segment lost 4 bases, leaving 11 bases of the junction unmatched. Germline-derived CDR1 and CDR2 are LNHDA and SQIVND (reference sequence).